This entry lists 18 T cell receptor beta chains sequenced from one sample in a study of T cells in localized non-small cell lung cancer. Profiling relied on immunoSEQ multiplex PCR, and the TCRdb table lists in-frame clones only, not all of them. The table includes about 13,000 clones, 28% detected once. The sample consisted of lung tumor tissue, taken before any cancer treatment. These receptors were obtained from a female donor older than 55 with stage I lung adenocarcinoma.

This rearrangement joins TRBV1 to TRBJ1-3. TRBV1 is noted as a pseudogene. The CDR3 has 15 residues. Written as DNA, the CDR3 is TGCGCCAGCAGCCGACGGAGGGACTTGGGAAACACCATATATTTT. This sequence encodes CASSRRRDLGNTIYF.

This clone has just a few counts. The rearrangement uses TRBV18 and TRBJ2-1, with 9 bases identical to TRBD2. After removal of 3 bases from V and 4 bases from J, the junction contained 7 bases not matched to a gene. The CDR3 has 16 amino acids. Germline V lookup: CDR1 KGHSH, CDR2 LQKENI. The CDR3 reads CASSPKSSGAYNEQFF. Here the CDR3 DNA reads TGTGCCAGCTCACCTAAGTCTAGCGGGGCTTACAATGAGCAGTTCTTC.

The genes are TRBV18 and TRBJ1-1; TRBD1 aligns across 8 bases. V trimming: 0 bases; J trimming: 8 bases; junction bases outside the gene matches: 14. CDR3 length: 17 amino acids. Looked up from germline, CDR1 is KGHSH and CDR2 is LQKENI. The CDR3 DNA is TGTGCCAGCTCACCACCTACCCACCGGGACAGGTCCACAGAAGCTTTCTTT. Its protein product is CASSPPTHRDRSTEAFF.

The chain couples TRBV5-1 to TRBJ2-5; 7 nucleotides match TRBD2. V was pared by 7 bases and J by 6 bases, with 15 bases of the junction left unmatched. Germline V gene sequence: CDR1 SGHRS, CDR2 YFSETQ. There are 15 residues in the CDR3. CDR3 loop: CASSLPGEGGKTQYF. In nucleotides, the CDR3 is TGCGCCAGCTCGTTACCCGGGGAGGGAGGAAAGACCCAGTACTTC. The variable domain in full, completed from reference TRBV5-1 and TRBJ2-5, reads KAGVTQTPRYLIKTRGQQVTLSCSPISGHRSVSWYQQTPGQGLQFLFEYFSETQRNKGNFPGRFSGRQFSNSRSEMNVSTLELGDSALYLCASSLPGEGGKTQYFGPGTRLLVL.

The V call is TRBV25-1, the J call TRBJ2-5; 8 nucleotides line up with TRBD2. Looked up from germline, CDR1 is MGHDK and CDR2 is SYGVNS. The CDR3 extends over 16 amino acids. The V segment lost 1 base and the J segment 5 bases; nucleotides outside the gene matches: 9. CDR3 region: CASSEWTGGAWETQYF. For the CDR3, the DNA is TGTGCCAGCAGTGAATGGACCGGGGGGGCCTGGGAGACCCAGTACTTC.

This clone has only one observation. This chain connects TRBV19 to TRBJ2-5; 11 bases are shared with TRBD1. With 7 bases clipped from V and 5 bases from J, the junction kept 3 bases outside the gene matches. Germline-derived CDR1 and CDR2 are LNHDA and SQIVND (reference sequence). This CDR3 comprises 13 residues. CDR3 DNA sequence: TGTGCCAGTAAGGACAGGGGGCGGGAGACCCAGTACTTC. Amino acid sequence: CASKDRGRETQYF.

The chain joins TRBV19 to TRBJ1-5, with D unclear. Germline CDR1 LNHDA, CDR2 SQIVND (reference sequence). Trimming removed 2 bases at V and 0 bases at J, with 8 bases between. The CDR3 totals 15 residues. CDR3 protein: CASSIYRYSNQPQHF. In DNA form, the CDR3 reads TGTGCCAGTAGTATATATAGGTATAGCAATCAGCCCCAGCATTTT.

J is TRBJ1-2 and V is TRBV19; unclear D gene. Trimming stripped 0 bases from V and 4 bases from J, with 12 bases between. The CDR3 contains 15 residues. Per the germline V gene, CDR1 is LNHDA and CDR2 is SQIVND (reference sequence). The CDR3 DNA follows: TGTGCCAGTAGTATAGAAACAGTCGAGGGCTATGGCTACACCTTC. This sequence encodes CASSIETVEGYGYTF.

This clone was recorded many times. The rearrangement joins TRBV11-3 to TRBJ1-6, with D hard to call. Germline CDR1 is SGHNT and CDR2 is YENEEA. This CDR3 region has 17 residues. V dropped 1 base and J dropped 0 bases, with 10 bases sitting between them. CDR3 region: CASSLGGVSSYNSPLHF. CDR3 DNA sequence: TGTGCCAGCAGCTTAGGGGGTGTGAGCTCCTATAATTCACCCCTCCACTTT.

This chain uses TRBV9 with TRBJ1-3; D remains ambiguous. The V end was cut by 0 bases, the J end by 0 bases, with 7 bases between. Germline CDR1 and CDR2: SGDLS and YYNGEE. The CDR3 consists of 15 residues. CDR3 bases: TGTGCCAGCAGCGTAGAGGCTCTCTCTGGAAACACCATATATTTT. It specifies CASSVEALSGNTIYF.

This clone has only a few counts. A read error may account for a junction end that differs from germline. The CDR3 region has the DNA TGTGCCAGTGCTGTAGACAAAAACATTCAGTACTTC. This translates into CASAVDKNIQYF. The V call is TRBV12-5, the J call TRBJ2-4; D not certain. The CDR3 has 12 residues. In germline, CDR1 is LGHNT, CDR2 FRNRAP.

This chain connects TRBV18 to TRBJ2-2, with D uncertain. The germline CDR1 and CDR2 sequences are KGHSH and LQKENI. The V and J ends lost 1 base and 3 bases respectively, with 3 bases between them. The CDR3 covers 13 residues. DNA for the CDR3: TGTGCCAGCTCACCACAGGACACCGGGGAGCTGTTTTTT. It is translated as CASSPQDTGELFF.

Here the CDR3 DNA reads TGTGCCTGGAGCACGGAAACAGATACGCAGTATTTT. It is translated as CAWSTETDTQYF. The V gene is TRBV30, the J gene TRBJ2-3; D gene uncertain. The germline V and J ends were trimmed by 3 bases and 3 bases, with 7 bases remaining between them. Germline V gives CDR1 GTSNPN, CDR2 SVGIG (reference sequence). The CDR3 contains 12 residues.

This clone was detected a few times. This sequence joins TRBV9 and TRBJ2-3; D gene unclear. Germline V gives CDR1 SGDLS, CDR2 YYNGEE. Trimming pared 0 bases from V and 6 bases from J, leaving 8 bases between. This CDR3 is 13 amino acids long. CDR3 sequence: CASSVGEGDTQYF. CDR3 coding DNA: TGTGCCAGCAGCGTAGGGGAAGGGGATACGCAGTATTTT.

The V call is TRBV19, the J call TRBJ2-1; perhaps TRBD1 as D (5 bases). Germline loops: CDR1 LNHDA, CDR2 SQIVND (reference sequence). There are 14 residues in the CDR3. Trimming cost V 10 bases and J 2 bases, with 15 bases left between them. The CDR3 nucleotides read TGTGCCACCAAGGGCCAGGGCCCCTACAATGAGCAGTTCTTC. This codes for CATKGQGPYNEQFF.

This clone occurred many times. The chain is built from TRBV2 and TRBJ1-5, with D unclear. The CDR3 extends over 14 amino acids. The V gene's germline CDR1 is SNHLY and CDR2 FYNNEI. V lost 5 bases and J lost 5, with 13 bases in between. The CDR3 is CASSQGRWDQPQHF. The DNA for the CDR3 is TGTGCCAGCAGTCAAGGCCGGTGGGATCAGCCCCAGCATTTT.

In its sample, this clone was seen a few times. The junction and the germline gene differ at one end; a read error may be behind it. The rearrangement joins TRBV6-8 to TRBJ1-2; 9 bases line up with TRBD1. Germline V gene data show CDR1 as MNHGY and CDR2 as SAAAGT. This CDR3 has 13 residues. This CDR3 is CAISGDREFGYTF. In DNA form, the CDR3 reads TGTGCCATCAGTGGGGACAGGGAATTTGGCTACACCTTC.

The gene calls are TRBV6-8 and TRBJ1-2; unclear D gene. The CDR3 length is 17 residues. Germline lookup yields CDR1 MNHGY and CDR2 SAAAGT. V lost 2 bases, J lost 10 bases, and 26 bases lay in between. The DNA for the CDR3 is TGTGCCAGCAGTTACCTCAGAAGTAGCCCCGAGCGGATTCCCTACACCTTC. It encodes CASSYLRSSPERIPYTF.